This T cell receptor beta chain was observed in a study of blood T cell repertoires in COVID-19. Study overall: COVID-19 samples, acute and convalescent, were from the United States, Italy and Spain.

Participant reports of clinical history set cohort assignment. Two negative PCRs, clearance, or symptom resolution were required of recovered Cohort 3 donors. V was shortened by 0 bases and J by 0 bases, with 9 bases between the two germline ends. Looked up from germline, CDR1 is SGHKS and CDR2 is YYEKEE (reference sequence). CDR3 size: 16 residues. The assay was immunoSEQ multiplex PCR, and TCRdb's table has in-frame clones only and misses some. The sample has roughly 290,000 clones, approximately 83% seen once. The chain joins TRBV5-5 to TRBJ1-4; maybe TRBD1 (5 bases). This clonotype originated in a man aged 25-45 years who had recovered from COVID-19. Sequenced material: PBMCs or T cells enriched from blood (not recorded which). The CDR3 DNA follows: TGTGCCAGCAGCTTGGACAGGATAGCAACTAATGAAAAACTGTTTTTT. Translated, it gives CASSLDRIATNEKLFF.